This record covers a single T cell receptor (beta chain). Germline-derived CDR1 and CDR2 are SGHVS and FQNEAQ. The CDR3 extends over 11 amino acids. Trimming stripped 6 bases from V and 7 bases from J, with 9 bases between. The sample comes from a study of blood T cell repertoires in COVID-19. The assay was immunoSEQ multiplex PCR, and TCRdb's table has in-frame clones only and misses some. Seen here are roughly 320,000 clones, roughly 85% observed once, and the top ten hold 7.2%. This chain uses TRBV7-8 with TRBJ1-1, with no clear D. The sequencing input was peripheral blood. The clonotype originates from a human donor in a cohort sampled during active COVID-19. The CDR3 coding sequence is TGTGCCAGCAGTGATCGTAGTGAAGCTTTCTTT. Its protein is CASSDRSEAFF.